One and the same sample provided the 5 T cell receptor beta chains below, sequenced in a study of shared clonotypes between healthy human individuals. Some clones are missing from TCRdb's copy, which holds only in-frame ones; the method was immunoSEQ multiplex PCR. The repertoire holds about 2.1 million clones, just over 90% seen once, with approximately 1.7% in the top ten. Naive-designated CD8 cells lacked CD45RO, were positively enriched for CCR7, and omitted terminally differentiated effector memory CD45RA+ cells. The sequenced sample was naive CD8+ T cells from PBMCs. The source of these receptors is a man between 18 and 35 years old in good health. Some clones in this sample may be carry-over from other donors' samples.

The gene calls are TRBV6-5 and TRBJ2-2; TRBD2 matches at 8 bases. Trimming cost V 8 bases and J 7 bases; bases outside gene matches: 9. This CDR3 comprises 14 residues. CDR1 and CDR2 (germline): MNHEY, SVGAGI. This CDR3 is CASGRELADGELFF. The CDR3 bases are TGTGCCAGCGGGCGGGAACTAGCGGACGGGGAGCTGTTTTTT.

Details on this clone: The same CDR3 is also encoded by other DNA sequences in this sample. The gene calls are TRBV27 and TRBJ2-1; D could derive from TRBD1 or TRBD2 (5 bases each). V gave up 3 bases and J gave up 3 bases, with 6 bases separating them. CDR3 length equals 13 residues. The V gene's germline CDR1 is MNHEY and CDR2 SMNVEV (reference sequence). DNA of the CDR3: TGTGCCAGCAGTTTTGGGGGCTACAATGAGCAGTTCTTC. Its protein is CASSFGGYNEQFF.

The chain joins TRBV29-1 to TRBJ1-2, with 9 bases fitting TRBD1. This CDR3 has 16 residues. V dropped 2 bases and J dropped 6; count of bases not matched to a gene: 13. Germline lookup yields CDR1 SQVTM and CDR2 ANQGSEA. The CDR3 protein is CSVEWSGDRVPDGYTF. CDR3 coding DNA: TGCAGCGTTGAATGGTCGGGGGACAGGGTCCCCGATGGCTACACCTTC.

This chain connects TRBV21-1 to TRBJ1-1; the table assigns TRBD1, which was not confirmed against the DNA. TRBV21-1 is labeled a pseudogene. The CDR3 sequence is 16 residues long. Here the CDR3 DNA reads TGTGCCAGCAGCAATCCGCTAAGTCAGGTGAACACTGAAGCTTTCTTT. Translating it yields CASSNPLSQVNTEAFF.

This clone was seen just once. The genes are TRBV2 and TRBJ2-1; TRBD2 aligns across 10 bases. The CDR3 spans 16 residues. J gave up 2 bases and V 4 bases, and 5 bases lay outside the gene matches. CDR1 and CDR2 (germline): SNHLY, FYNNEI. CDR3 amino acids: CASSARTSGAYNEQFF. The CDR3 coding sequence is TGTGCCAGCAGTGCCCGGACTAGCGGAGCCTACAATGAGCAGTTCTTC.